This TCR beta chain was documented in a study of blood T cell repertoires in COVID-19. Study-wide background: Specimens from acute and convalescent COVID-19 originated in the United States, Italy and Spain.

V shed 3 bases and J shed 2 bases, with 11 bases lying between them. The CDR3 extends over 14 amino acids. CDR1 and CDR2 from the germline V gene are MDHEN and SYDVKM. Authors' analysis steps: Reference gene primer amplification yielded estimated nucleated cell counts. The assay was immunoSEQ multiplex PCR, and TCRdb's table has in-frame clones only and misses some. That table is the source of V, J and clone size, and D and trimming were worked out from the DNA. The table records fewer than 80,000 clones, around 90% of them present only once. The chain is built from TRBV28 and TRBJ2-7; perhaps TRBD2 as D (6 bases). Sequencing was performed on peripheral blood. The TCR originated in a human donor in a cohort sampled during active COVID-19. The CDR3 region has the DNA TGTGCCAGCAGTTTTGGAGGGGCCCCCTACGAGCAGTACTTC. Amino acid sequence: CASSFGGAPYEQYF.